Listed here are 20 T cell receptor beta chains from one sample, sequenced in a study of Ad26.COV2.S vaccination and SARS-CoV-2 variants. Sequencing used immunoSEQ multiplex PCR; TCRdb keeps in-frame clones, though not all of them. The table has about 350,000 clones, 88% seen once. Regarding treatment: some 20 received Ad26.COV2.S at low or high dose, single or two shots; about 5 received placebo; per-sample allocation not given. Specimens were obtained on day 63 following the first vaccine or placebo injection. This specimen was peripheral blood, taken in a trial of Ad26.COV2.S vaccine versus placebo. The receptors here all came from a person aged 18-65 years who received the Ad26.COV2.S COVID-19 vaccine or a placebo.

The J gene is TRBJ2-1, the V gene TRBV6-2 or TRBV6-3; 7 bases match TRBD1. The CDR3 loop spans 15 amino acids. The germline CDR1 and CDR2 sequences are MNHEY and SVGEGT. Trimming at V came to 0 bases and at J to 5 bases, leaving 4 bases not matched to a gene. CDR3 residues: CASSYSGQPNNEQFF. The CDR3 DNA follows: TGTGCCAGCAGTTACTCGGGACAGCCTAACAATGAGCAGTTCTTC.

This chain connects TRBV18 to TRBJ1-4, with D maybe TRBD1 (5 bases). Germline CDR1 KGHSH, CDR2 LQKENI. The CDR3 extends over 14 amino acids. The V gene lost 3 bases and the J gene lost 7 bases, with 12 bases spanning the gap. CDR3 nucleotide sequence: TGTGCCAGCTCACCCACGACAGTATTTGAAAAACTGTTTTTT. It codes for CASSPTTVFEKLFF.

The chain links TRBV24-1 to TRBJ1-5; 8 positions agree with TRBD1. CDR3 size: 13 residues. CDR1 is KGHDR and CDR2 is SFDVKD in the germline V gene. V lost 3 bases, J lost 8 bases, and 2 bases stayed unmatched. The CDR3 DNA follows: TGTGCCACCAGTGATCGGACAGGGAAGCCCCAGCATTTT. This sequence encodes CATSDRTGKPQHF.

This clone was detected once. The chain couples TRBV3-1 (or the pseudogene TRBV3-2) to TRBJ2-4; 7 nucleotides line up with TRBD1. This CDR3 contains 13 residues. Per the germline V gene, CDR1 is LGHDT and CDR2 is YNNKEL (reference sequence). V shed 4 bases, J shed 5 bases, and the junction held 2 bases outside the gene matches. In nucleotides, the CDR3 is TGTGCCAGCAGCCCAGACAGGGAAAACATTCAGTACTTC. The encoded protein is CASSPDRENIQYF.

The rearrangement joins TRBV5-1 to TRBJ1-1, with D perhaps TRBD1 (5 bases). Trimming stripped 4 bases from V and 1 base from J, with 11 bases between. This CDR3 is 14 amino acids long. CDR1 and CDR2 (germline): SGHRS, YFSETQ. The CDR3 is CASSVSGPNTEAFF. The CDR3 nucleotides are TGCGCCAGCAGCGTTTCGGGGCCGAACACTGAAGCTTTCTTT.

V and J are TRBV29-1 and TRBJ2-5; 7 positions agree with TRBD1. The CDR3 sequence is 13 residues long. Looked up from germline, CDR1 is SQVTM and CDR2 is ANQGSEA. J was trimmed by 7 bases and V by 0 bases; bases with no gene match: 5. The chain's CDR3 is CSVEEGQFGTQYF. Here the CDR3 DNA reads TGCAGCGTTGAAGAGGGACAGTTTGGGACCCAGTACTTC. Full variable domain (outside the CDR3, taken from reference TRBV29-1 and TRBJ2-5): SAVISQKPSRDICQRGTSLTIQCQVDSQVTMMFWYRQQPGQSLTLIATANQGSEATYESGFVIDKFPISRPNLTFSTLTVSNMSPEDSSIYLCSVEEGQFGTQYFGPGTRLLVL.

This rearrangement joins TRBV11-2 to TRBJ2-1; 12 bases fit TRBD2. Trimming at V came to 4 bases and at J to 4 bases, leaving 5 bases not matched to a gene. CDR1 is SGHAT and CDR2 is FQNNGV in the germline V gene. The CDR3 sequence is 16 residues long. The CDR3 here is CASSSQLAGGYNEQFF. CDR3 DNA: TGTGCCAGCAGCTCACAACTAGCGGGGGGTTACAATGAGCAGTTCTTC. The full variable domain, completed using reference TRBV11-2 and TRBJ2-1, is EAGVAQSPRYKIIEKRQSVAFWCNPISGHATLYWYQQILGQGPKLLIQFQNNGVVDDSQLPKDRFSAERLKGVDSTLKIQPAKLEDSAVYLCASSSQLAGGYNEQFFGPGTRLTVL.

This chain connects TRBV5-1 to TRBJ1-1, with 8 bases aligning to TRBD1. This CDR3 region has 16 residues. After removal of 4 bases from V and 0 bases from J, the junction contained 8 bases not matched to a gene. The germline CDR1 and CDR2 sequences are SGHRS and YFSETQ. The CDR3 spells CASSPTGALLNTEAFF. CDR3 nucleotides: TGCGCCAGCAGCCCGACAGGGGCCCTCTTGAACACTGAAGCTTTCTTT.

The J gene is TRBJ2-1, the V gene TRBV11-2, with unresolved D. V was cut by 4 bases and J by 8 bases, with 12 bases left in between. Looked up from germline, CDR1 is SGHAT and CDR2 is FQNNGV. The CDR3 loop spans 13 amino acids. CDR3 nucleotides: TGTGCCAGCAGCTCGCGATATTGGGATGAGCAGTTCTTC. Amino acids: CASSSRYWDEQFF.

The V and J genes are TRBV7-3 and TRBJ2-1; perhaps TRBD2 as D (6 bases). Trimming shortened V by 7 bases and J by 6 bases, and 16 bases separated the two germline ends. The length of the CDR3 is 14 residues. Germline V gene lookup returns CDR1 SGHTA and CDR2 FQGTGA. The CDR3 DNA follows: TGTGCCAGCACCCCGGGGGTTCCCAGCAATGAGCAGTTCTTC. Protein product: CASTPGVPSNEQFF.

The gene calls are TRBV19 and TRBJ1-5; 8 bases fit TRBD1. Germline V gene sequence: CDR1 LNHDA, CDR2 SQIVND (reference sequence). CDR3 length: 15 residues. With 5 bases clipped from V and 6 bases from J, the junction kept 9 bases outside the gene matches. CDR3 residues: CASSPSGGASQPQHF. The CDR3 region has the DNA TGTGCCAGTAGTCCTTCAGGGGGCGCTTCTCAGCCCCAGCATTTT.

The V call is TRBV14, the J call TRBJ2-4; no clear D gene. This CDR3 is 14 amino acids long. Trimming took 1 base from V and 6 from J, leaving 10 bases between them. Germline-derived CDR1 and CDR2 are SGHDN and FVKESK. The CDR3 DNA reads TGTGCCAGCAGCCAAGTCGCTAGGCCAAACATTCAGTACTTC. Translation gives CASSQVARPNIQYF. The full variable domain, completed using reference TRBV14 and TRBJ2-4, is EAGVTQFPSHSVIEKGQTVTLRCDPISGHDNLYWYRRVMGKEIKFLLHFVKESKQDESGMPNNRFLAERTGGTYSTLKVQPAELEDSGVYFCASSQVARPNIQYFGAGTRLSVL.

This sequence joins TRBV28 and TRBJ1-2; perhaps TRBD1 as D (5 bases). CDR1 is MDHEN and CDR2 is SYDVKM in the germline V gene. The CDR3 contains 12 residues. Deletions cut 7 bases from V and 5 bases from J, with 11 bases between. The CDR3 DNA sequence: TGTGCCAGCACATCTCAGGGTTATGGCTACACCTTC. Protein sequence: CASTSQGYGYTF.

V is TRBV1 and J is TRBJ1-2. TRBV1 is flagged as a pseudogene. The CDR3 runs to 13 residues. CDR3 sequence reads: CTSSQDRRDGYTF. The CDR3 DNA reads as TGCACCAGCAGCCAAGATCGTCGGGATGGCTACACCTTC.

The chain uses TRBV28 and TRBJ1-2; 10 bases agree with TRBD1. V shed 5 bases, J shed 5 bases, and the junction held 5 bases outside the gene matches. The CDR3 length is 14 residues. Per germline, CDR1 MDHEN and CDR2 SYDVKM. The CDR3: CASSPGQGNYGYTF. In nucleotides, the CDR3 is TGTGCCAGCAGTCCGGGACAGGGGAATTATGGCTACACCTTC.

This clone has a handful of counts. The V and J genes are TRBV6-1 and TRBJ2-7; possibly TRBD2 for D (6 bases). Trimming stripped 2 bases from V and 0 bases from J, with 11 bases between. This CDR3 has 15 amino acids. In germline, CDR1 is MNHNS, CDR2 SASEGT. The CDR3 coding sequence is TGTGCCAGCAGTGAATTAGCGGATAGCTCCTACGAGCAGTACTTC. Amino acid sequence: CASSELADSSYEQYF.

This clone has only one observation. The CDR3 protein is CASSLERNTEAFF. CDR3 nucleotides: TGCGCCAGCAGCTTGGAGAGGAACACTGAAGCTTTCTTT. The chain uses TRBV5-1 and TRBJ1-1; D is ambiguous. Germline V gene sequence: CDR1 SGHRS, CDR2 YFSETQ. With 0 bases removed from V and 1 base from J, the gap between germline ends came to 4 bases. CDR3 length equals 13 residues. Filled out from reference TRBV5-1 and TRBJ1-1, the complete variable domain reads KAGVTQTPRYLIKTRGQQVTLSCSPISGHRSVSWYQQTPGQGLQFLFEYFSETQRNKGNFPGRFSGRQFSNSRSEMNVSTLELGDSALYLCASSLERNTEAFFGQGTRLTVV.

This chain joins TRBV2 and TRBJ1-5, with D possibly matching TRBD1 (5 bases). V gave up 4 bases and J gave up 1 base, with 17 bases separating them. The germline gives CDR1 SNHLY, CDR2 FYNNEI. The CDR3 spans 17 residues. CDR3 amino acids: CASSGLRGMGSNQPQHF. In DNA, the CDR3 is TGTGCCAGCAGTGGGTTAAGGGGAATGGGGAGCAATCAGCCCCAGCATTTT. Filled out from reference TRBV2 and TRBJ1-5, the complete variable domain reads EPEVTQTPSHQVTQMGQEVILRCVPISNHLYFYWYRQILGQKVEFLVSFYNNEISEKSEIFDDQFSVERPDGSNFTLKIRSTKLEDSAMYFCASSGLRGMGSNQPQHFGDGTRLSIL.

The chain carries TRBV10-3 and TRBJ1-1, with 12 bases that match TRBD1. The CDR3 contains 14 residues. CDR1 is ENHRY, CDR2 SYGVKD, per germline. Losses at the gene ends were 6 bases for V and 4 bases for J; bases not matched to a gene: 3. In nucleotides, the CDR3 is TGTGCCATCAGGGGGACAGGGGGCGTCACTGAAGCTTTCTTT. This translates into CAIRGTGGVTEAFF.

The chain has TRBV30 and TRBJ2-7; the match to TRBD1 covers 7 bases. Germline V gene sequence: CDR1 GTSNPN, CDR2 SVGIG (reference sequence). V was pared by 3 bases and J by 5 bases, with 7 bases of the junction left unmatched. The CDR3 runs 13 residues. Here the CDR3 reads CAWSHYRGDEQYF. DNA of the CDR3: TGTGCCTGGAGCCACTACAGGGGAGACGAGCAGTACTTC.